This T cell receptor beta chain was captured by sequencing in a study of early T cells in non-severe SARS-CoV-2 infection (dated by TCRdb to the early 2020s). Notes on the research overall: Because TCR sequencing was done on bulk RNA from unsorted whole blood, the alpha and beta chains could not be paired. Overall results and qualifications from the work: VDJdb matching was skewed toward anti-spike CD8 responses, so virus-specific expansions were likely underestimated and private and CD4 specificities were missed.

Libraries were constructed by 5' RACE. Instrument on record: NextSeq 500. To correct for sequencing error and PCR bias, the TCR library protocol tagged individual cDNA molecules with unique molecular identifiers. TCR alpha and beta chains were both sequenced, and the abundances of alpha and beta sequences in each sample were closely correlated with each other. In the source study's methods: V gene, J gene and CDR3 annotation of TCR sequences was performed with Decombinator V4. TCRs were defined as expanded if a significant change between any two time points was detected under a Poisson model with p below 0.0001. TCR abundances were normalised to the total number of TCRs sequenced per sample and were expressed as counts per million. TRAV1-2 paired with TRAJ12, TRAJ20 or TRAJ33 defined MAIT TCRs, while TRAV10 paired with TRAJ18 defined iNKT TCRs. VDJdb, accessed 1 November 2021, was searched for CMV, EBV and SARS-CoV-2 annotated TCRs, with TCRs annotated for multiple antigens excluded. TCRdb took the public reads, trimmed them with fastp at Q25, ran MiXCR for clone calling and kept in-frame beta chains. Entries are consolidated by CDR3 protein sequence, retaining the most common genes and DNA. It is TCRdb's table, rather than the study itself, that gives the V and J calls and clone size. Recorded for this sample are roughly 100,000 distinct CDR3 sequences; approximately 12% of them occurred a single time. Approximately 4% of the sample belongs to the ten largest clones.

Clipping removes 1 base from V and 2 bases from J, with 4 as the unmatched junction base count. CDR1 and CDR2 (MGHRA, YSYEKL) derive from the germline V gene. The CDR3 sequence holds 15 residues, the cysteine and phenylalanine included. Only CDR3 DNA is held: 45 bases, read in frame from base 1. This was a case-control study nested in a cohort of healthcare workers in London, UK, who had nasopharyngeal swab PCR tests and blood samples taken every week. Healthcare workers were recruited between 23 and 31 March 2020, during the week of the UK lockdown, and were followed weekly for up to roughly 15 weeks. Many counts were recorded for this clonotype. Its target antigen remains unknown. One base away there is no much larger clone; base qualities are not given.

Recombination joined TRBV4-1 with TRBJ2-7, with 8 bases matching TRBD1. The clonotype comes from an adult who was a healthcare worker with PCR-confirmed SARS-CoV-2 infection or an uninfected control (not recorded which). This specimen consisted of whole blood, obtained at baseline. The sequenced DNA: TGCGCCAGCAGCCAAGGACAGGGGACGACCTACGAGCAGTACTTC. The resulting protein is CASSQGQGTTYEQYF.